This T cell receptor (beta chain) was captured by sequencing in a study of blood T cell repertoires in COVID-19. Across the whole study: The study drew acute and convalescent COVID-19 samples from the United States, Italy and Spain. Sources were T cells, B-cell-depleted T cells, or PBMCs; the material itself was cDNA or gDNA.

Patients of the Seattle cohort, enrolled during active infection, were followed longitudinally. Authors' data handling: The authors estimated nucleated cell counts from reference gene primer amplification. Generated by immunoSEQ multiplex PCR, the TCRdb table keeps only in-frame clones and is missing some. The V and J calls and clone size are taken from that table; D and trimming were inferred from the DNA. The sample carries about 150,000 clones, about 85% recorded once. CDR3 length: 14 residues. The V gene end was trimmed by 11 bases and the J gene end by 2 bases; junction bases not matched to a gene: 8. Germline lookup yields CDR1 ENHRY and CDR2 SYGVKD.

Sequenced material: peripheral blood. This receptor was taken from a man older than 75 with COVID-19, enrolled during active disease. This chain connects TRBV10-3 to TRBJ2-3; TRBD1 matches 9 bases. This chain's CDR3 is CAASRQGDTDTQYF. The CDR3 DNA follows: TGTGCCGCCTCCCGACAGGGGGACACAGATACGCAGTATTTT.